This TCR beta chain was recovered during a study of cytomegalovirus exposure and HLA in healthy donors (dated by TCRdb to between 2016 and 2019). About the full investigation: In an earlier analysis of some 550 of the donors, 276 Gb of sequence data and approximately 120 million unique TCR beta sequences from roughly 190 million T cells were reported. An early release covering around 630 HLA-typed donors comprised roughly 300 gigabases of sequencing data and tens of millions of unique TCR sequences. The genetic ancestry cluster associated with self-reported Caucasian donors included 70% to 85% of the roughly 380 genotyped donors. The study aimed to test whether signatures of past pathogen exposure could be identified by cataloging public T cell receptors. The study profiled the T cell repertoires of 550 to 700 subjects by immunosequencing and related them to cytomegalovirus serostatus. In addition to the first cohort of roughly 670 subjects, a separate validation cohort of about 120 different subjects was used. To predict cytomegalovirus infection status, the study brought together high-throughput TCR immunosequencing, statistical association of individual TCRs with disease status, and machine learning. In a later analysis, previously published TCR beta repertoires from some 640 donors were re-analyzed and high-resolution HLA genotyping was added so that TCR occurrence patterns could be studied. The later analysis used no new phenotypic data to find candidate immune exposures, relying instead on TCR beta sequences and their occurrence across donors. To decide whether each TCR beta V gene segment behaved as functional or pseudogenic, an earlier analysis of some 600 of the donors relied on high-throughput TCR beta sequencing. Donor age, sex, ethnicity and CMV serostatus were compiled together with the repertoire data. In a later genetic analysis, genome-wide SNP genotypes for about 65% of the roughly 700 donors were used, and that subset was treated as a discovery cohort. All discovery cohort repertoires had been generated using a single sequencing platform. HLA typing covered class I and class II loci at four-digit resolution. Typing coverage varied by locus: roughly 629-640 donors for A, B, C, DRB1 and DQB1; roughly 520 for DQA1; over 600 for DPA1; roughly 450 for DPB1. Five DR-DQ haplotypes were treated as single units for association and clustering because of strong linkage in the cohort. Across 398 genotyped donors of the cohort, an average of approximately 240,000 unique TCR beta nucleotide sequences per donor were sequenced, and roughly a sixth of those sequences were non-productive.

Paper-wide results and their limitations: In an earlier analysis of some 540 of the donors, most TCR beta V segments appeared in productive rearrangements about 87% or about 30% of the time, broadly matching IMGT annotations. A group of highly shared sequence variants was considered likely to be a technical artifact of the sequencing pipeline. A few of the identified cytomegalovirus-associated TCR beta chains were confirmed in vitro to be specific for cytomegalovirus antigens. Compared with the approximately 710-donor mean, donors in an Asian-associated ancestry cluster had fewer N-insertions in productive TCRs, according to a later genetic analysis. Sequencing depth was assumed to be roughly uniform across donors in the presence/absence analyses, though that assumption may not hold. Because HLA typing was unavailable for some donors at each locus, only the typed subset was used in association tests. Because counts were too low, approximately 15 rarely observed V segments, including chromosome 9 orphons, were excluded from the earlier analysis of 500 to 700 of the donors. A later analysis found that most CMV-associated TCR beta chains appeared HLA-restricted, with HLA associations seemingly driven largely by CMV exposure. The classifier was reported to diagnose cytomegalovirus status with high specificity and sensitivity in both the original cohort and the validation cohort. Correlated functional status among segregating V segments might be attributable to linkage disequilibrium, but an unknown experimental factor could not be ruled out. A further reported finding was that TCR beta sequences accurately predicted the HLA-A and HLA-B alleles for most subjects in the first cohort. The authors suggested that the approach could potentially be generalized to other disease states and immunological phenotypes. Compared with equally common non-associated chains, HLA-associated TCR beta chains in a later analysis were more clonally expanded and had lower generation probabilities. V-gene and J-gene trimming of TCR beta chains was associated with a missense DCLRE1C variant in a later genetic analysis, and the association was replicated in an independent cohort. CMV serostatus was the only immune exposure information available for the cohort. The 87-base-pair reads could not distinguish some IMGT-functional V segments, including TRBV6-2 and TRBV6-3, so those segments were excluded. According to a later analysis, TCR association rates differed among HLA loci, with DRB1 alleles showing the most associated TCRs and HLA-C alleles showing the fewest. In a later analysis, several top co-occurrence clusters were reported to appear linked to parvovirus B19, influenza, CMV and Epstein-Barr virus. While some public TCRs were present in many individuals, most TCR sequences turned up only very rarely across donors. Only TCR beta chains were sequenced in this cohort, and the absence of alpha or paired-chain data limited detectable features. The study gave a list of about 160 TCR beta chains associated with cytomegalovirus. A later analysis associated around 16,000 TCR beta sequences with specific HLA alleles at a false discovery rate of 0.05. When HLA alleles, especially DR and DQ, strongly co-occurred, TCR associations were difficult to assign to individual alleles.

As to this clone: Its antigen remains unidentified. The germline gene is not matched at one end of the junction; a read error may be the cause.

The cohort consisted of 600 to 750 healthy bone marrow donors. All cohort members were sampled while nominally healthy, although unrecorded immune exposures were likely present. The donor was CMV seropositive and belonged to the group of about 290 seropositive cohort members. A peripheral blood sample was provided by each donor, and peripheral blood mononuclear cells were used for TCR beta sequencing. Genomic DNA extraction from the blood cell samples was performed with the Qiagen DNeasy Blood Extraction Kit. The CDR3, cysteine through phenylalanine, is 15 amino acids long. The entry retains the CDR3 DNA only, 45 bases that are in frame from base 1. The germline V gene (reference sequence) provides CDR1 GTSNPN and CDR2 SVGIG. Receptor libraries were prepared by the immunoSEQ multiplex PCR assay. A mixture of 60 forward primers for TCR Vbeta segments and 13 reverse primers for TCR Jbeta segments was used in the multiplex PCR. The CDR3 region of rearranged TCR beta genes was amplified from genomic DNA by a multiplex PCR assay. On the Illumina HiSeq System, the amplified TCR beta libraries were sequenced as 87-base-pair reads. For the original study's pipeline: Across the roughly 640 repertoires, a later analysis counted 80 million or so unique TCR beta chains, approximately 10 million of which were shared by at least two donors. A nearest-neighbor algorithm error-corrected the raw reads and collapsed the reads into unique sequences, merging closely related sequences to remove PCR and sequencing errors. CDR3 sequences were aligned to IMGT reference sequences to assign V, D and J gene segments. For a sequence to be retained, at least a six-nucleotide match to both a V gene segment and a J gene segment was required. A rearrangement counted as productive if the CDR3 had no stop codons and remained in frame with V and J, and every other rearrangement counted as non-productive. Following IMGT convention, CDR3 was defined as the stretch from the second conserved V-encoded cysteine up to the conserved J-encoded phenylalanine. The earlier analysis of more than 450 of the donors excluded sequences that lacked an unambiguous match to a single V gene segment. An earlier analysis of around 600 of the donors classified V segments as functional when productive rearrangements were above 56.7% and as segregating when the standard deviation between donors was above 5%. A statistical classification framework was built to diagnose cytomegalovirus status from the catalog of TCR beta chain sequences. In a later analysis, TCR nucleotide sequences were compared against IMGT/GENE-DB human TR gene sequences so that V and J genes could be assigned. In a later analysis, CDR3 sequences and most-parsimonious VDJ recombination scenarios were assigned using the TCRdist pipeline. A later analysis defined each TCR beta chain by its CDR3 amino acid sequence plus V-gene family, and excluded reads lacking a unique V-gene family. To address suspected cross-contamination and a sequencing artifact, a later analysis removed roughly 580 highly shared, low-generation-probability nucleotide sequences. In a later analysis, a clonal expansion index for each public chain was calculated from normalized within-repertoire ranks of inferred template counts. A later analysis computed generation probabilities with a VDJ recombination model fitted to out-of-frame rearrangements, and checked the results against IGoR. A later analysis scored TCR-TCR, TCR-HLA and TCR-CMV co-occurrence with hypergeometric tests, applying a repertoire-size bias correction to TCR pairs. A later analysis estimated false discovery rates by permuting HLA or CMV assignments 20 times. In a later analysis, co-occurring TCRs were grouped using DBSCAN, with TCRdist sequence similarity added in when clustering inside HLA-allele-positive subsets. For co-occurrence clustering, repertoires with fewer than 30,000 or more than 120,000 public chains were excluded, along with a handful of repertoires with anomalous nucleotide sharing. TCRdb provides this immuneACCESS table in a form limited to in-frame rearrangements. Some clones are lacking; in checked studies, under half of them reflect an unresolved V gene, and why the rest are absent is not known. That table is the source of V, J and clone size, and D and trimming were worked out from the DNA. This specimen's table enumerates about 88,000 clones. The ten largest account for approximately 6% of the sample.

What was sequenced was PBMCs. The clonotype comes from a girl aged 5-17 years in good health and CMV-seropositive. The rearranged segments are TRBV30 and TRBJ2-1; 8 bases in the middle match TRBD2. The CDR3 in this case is CAGSLGRGADNEQFF. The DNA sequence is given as TGTGCCGGGAGTTTGGGGCGGGGGGCCGACAATGAGCAGTTCTTC.